These 30 T cell receptor beta chains originate from one sample sequenced in a study of vaccination and CD4 T cells after COVID-19 (dated by TCRdb to between 2021 and 2023). The library relied on PCR. The sequencer listed for this sample is Illumina iSeq 100. At the Johns Hopkins FTIC core, DNA from the cultured CD4+ T cells underwent TCR sequencing with the Oncomine TCR Beta short-read assay. In TCRdb, the public reads were trimmed at Q25 with fastp and aligned with MiXCR, with productive beta chains retained. CDR3 protein sequences are deduplicated, and each keeps its most common genes and DNA. In this sample the table shows 18,000 or so distinct CDR3 sequences, 42% of which occur a single time. Together, the top ten hold 25% to 35% of the sample. Interpreted using the paper, the treatment or condition label stands for: roughly nine-day PBMC culture with coronavirus spike peptide pools or control peptides (ViraFEST assay).

Antigen specificity for these receptors is unknown. The sample in question was CD4+ T cells from blood, cultured in vitro, obtained before SARS-CoV-2 vaccination. The receptors stem from a human donor who received a COVID-19 vaccine.

The rearrangement joins TRBV24-1 to TRBJ2-3; 13 nucleotides line up with TRBD2. Germline lookup yields CDR1 KGHDR and CDR2 SFDVKD. The CDR3 totals 17 residues. Trimming at V came to 2 bases and at J to 7 bases, leaving 8 bases not matched to a gene. The CDR3 DNA reads as TGTGCCACCAGTGATTCCGAGACTAGCGGGGGGATAAATACGCAGTATTTT. Amino acids: CATSDSETSGGINTQYF.

This rearrangement joins TRBV12-5 to TRBJ1-1; the D is unclear. V was clipped by 4 bases and J by 5 bases, with 17 bases between them. Germline CDR1 is LGHNT and CDR2 is FRNRAP. This CDR3 has 15 amino acids. CDR3 protein: CASGSPTRSWTEAFF. CDR3 bases: TGTGCTAGTGGTTCCCCGACCCGTTCGTGGACTGAAGCTTTCTTT.

The V and J genes are TRBV30 and TRBJ2-5; either TRBD1 or TRBD2 may fit D (7 bases each). The germline CDR1 and CDR2 sequences are GTSNPN and SVGIG (reference sequence). The CDR3 runs to 13 residues. Between the trimmed V and J ends, which lost 2 bases and 4 bases, there was a span of 11 bases. Here the CDR3 DNA reads TGTGCCTGGAGTCCAGGGGGGGGAGAGACCCAGTACTTC. This codes for CAWSPGGGETQYF.

This clonotype was observed a handful of times. The V call is TRBV13, the J call TRBJ1-3; 7 nucleotides align to TRBD1. V was clipped by 5 bases and J by 0 bases; unmatched bases: 10. CDR3 length: 17 amino acids. Looked up from germline, CDR1 is PRHDT and CDR2 is FYEKMQ (reference sequence). The CDR3 DNA sequence: TGTGCCAGCAGCACTTCCGGGACAGTCCTCTCTGGAAACACCATATATTTT. Protein: CASSTSGTVLSGNTIYF.

This sequence joins TRBV2 and TRBJ1-2, with a weak D call TRBD1 (5 bases). V shed 2 bases and J shed 13 bases, with 11 bases lying between them. The CDR3 covers 11 residues. Germline V CDR1 and CDR2: SNHLY, FYNNEI. DNA of the CDR3: TGTGCCAGCAGTGAACAGGGAAAGGGCACCTTC. Translation gives CASSEQGKGTF.

V is TRBV11-3 and J is TRBJ2-4, with D maybe TRBD2 (5 bases). Deletions cut 2 bases from V and 0 bases from J, with 14 bases between. The germline gives CDR1 SGHNT, CDR2 YENEEA. The CDR3 is 17 residues long. DNA of the CDR3: TGTGCCAGCAGCTTAATTGTCGGGGTACTAGCCAAAAACATTCAGTACTTC. It codes for CASSLIVGVLAKNIQYF.

V usage is TRBV24-1 and J usage is TRBJ2-5; TRBD2 aligns across 8 bases. This CDR3 comprises 13 residues. With V trimmed by 5 bases and J by 4 bases, 2 bases remained unmatched. CDR1 is KGHDR, CDR2 SFDVKD, per germline. Here the CDR3 reads CATSAAGGETQYF. The DNA of the CDR3 is TGTGCCACCAGTGCCGCGGGAGGAGAGACCCAGTACTTC.

The V and J genes are TRBV20-1 and TRBJ2-4, with D possibly being TRBD2 (6 bases). Germline loops: CDR1 DFQATT, CDR2 SNEGSKA (reference sequence). The CDR3 runs 18 residues. Between the trimmed V and J ends, which lost 1 base and 0 bases, there was a span of 19 bases. Written as DNA, the CDR3 is TGCAGTGCTAGAGTTCCGTCGGGGGTCCTACCAGCCAAAAACATTCAGTACTTC. Protein product: CSARVPSGVLPAKNIQYF.

The chain couples TRBV10-3 to TRBJ1-2, with D unresolved. V was trimmed by 0 bases and J by 4 bases, leaving 6 bases between them. Per germline, CDR1 ENHRY and CDR2 SYGVKD. The CDR3 has 13 residues. Written as DNA, the CDR3 is TGTGCCATCAGTGAGTCGCAAACCTATGGCTACACCTTC. Translating it yields CAISESQTYGYTF.

The J gene is TRBJ2-7, the V gene TRBV11-2; tentatively, D is TRBD1 (6 bases). Germline CDR1 and CDR2: SGHAT and FQNNGV. Trimming shortened V by 2 bases and J by 3 bases, and 20 bases separated the two germline ends. The CDR3 contains 17 residues. CDR3 nucleotide sequence: TGTGCCAGCAGCTTATCCTTCACAGGGTTGAGGTTCTACGAGCAGTACTTC. It encodes CASSLSFTGLRFYEQYF.

This clonotype turned up a few times. The rearrangement joins TRBV30 to TRBJ2-3; D is unresolved. Trimming took off 3 bases at V and 4 bases at J, with 5 bases between the two ends. The CDR3 length is 11 residues. CDR1 and CDR2 (germline): GTSNPN, SVGIG (reference sequence). The CDR3 loop reads CAWSIPDTQYF. In DNA form, the CDR3 reads TGTGCCTGGAGCATCCCAGATACGCAGTATTTT.

The rearrangement links TRBV12-3 or TRBV12-4 to TRBJ2-3; maybe TRBD1 (6 bases). Deletions cut 4 bases from V and 0 bases from J, with 11 bases between. The CDR3 is made up of 15 amino acids. CDR3 sequence: CASSSWDTSTDTQYF. The DNA for the CDR3 is TGTGCCAGCAGTTCGTGGGACACTAGCACAGATACGCAGTATTTT.

The chain joins TRBV20-1 to TRBJ2-3; D may be TRBD1 (5 bases). The V and J ends lost 5 bases and 6 bases respectively, with 18 bases between them. The CDR3 contains 14 residues. Germline V gene data show CDR1 as DFQATT and CDR2 as SNEGSKA (reference sequence). Here the CDR3 DNA reads TGCAGTGCTGCATTACTTTCAGGGCTTGATACGCAGTATTTT. The encoded protein is CSAALLSGLDTQYF.

This chain joins TRBV7-2 and TRBJ1-2; D gene unclear. Trimming pared 1 base from V and 7 bases from J, leaving 4 bases between. The CDR3 is made up of 11 amino acids. Germline V gene data show CDR1 as SGHTA and CDR2 as FQGNSA. CDR3 nucleotides: TGTGCCAGCAGCTTAGAGTTTGGCTACACCTTC. Its translation: CASSLEFGYTF.

J is TRBJ2-5 and V is TRBV7-2; D gene unclear. This CDR3 region has 14 residues. Germline CDR1 SGHTA, CDR2 FQGNSA. The germline V and J ends were trimmed by 3 bases and 3 bases, with 11 bases remaining between them. The DNA of the CDR3 is TGTGCCAGCAGCTTGATTTGGGGTGAAGAGACCCAGTACTTC. As protein: CASSLIWGEETQYF.

This clonotype appeared a single time. The chain recombines TRBV10-1 with TRBJ2-1; 11 bases are a match to TRBD2. With V trimmed by 2 bases and J by 3 bases, 3 bases remained unmatched. Germline V gene sequence: CDR1 WNHNN, CDR2 SYGVQD (reference sequence). The CDR3 sequence is 16 residues long. As DNA, the CDR3 is TGCGCCAGCAGTGAGGTAGCGGGGGGGGGCTACAATGAGCAGTTCTTC. Translation gives CASSEVAGGGYNEQFF.

The chain employs TRBV29-1 and TRBJ2-4, with 7 bases fitting TRBD2. V trimming: 4 bases; J trimming: 8 bases; junction bases outside the gene matches: 11. Germline V lookup: CDR1 SQVTM, CDR2 ANQGSEA. The CDR3 is 14 residues long. The CDR3 here is CSVVPRGGVDIQYF. CDR3 DNA: TGCAGCGTTGTTCCTAGGGGAGGGGTGGACATTCAGTACTTC.

In regard to this clonotype: Mismatch with germline at one junction end may stem from a read error. The V gene is TRBV6-1, the J gene TRBJ2-7; D might be TRBD1 or TRBD2, each matching 7 bases. The CDR3 has 12 amino acids. Per the germline V gene, CDR1 is MNHNS and CDR2 is SASEGT. CDR3 loop: CTSSGTADEQYF. CDR3 DNA sequence: TGTACCAGCAGCGGGACAGCGGACGAGCAGTACTTC.

The chain couples TRBV11-3 to TRBJ2-7, with 8 bases lining up with TRBD2. With V trimmed by 2 bases and J by 7 bases, 7 bases remained unmatched. The CDR3 extends over 14 amino acids. The germline V gene has CDR1 SGHNT and CDR2 YENEEA. The CDR3 protein is CASSLHLAGWEQYF. The CDR3 nucleotides read TGTGCCAGCAGCTTACACCTAGCGGGTTGGGAGCAGTACTTC. Using reference TRBV11-3 and TRBJ2-7 for the parts outside the CDR3, the full variable domain is EAGVVQSPRYKIIEKKQPVAFWCNPISGHNTLYWYLQNLGQGPELLIRYENEEAVDDSQLPKDRFSAERLKGVDSTLKIQPAELGDSAVYLCASSLHLAGWEQYFGPGTRLTVT.

The rearrangement uses TRBV12-3 or TRBV12-4 and TRBJ2-5; 11 bases match TRBD2. The CDR3 covers 15 residues. V dropped 7 bases and J dropped 4; count of bases not matched to a gene: 8. In DNA form, the CDR3 reads TGTGCCAGCAACCTTGGGCTAGCGGGGGGAGAGACCCAGTACTTC. It codes for CASNLGLAGGETQYF.

By frequency in the sample, this clonotype is medium-sized. DNA of the CDR3: TGTGCCAGCAAAGGGTTGGGGAACTCCTACGAGCAGTACTTC. Translated: CASKGLGNSYEQYF. This chain joins TRBV2 and TRBJ2-7; no clear D. The V and J ends lost 7 bases and 0 bases respectively, with 13 bases between them. The CDR3 totals 14 residues. CDR1 SNHLY and CDR2 FYNNEI come from the germline V gene.

The chain carries TRBV15 and TRBJ2-4, with unresolved D. CDR1 LNHNV and CDR2 YYDKDF come from the germline V gene (reference sequence). Trimming removed 0 bases from V and 0 bases from J, with 12 bases in between. The CDR3 totals 17 residues. In DNA form, the CDR3 reads TGTGCCACCAGCAGAGAAAAGGCCAGACTAGCCAAAAACATTCAGTACTTC. Translation gives CATSREKARLAKNIQYF. Based on the CDR3 plus reference TRBV15 and TRBJ2-4, the full variable domain is DAMVIQNPRYQVTQFGKPVTLSCSQTLNHNVMYWYQQKSSQAPKLLFHYYDKDFNNEADTPDNFQSRRPNTSFCFLDIRSPGLGDTAMYLCATSREKARLAKNIQYFGAGTRLSVL.

This clonotype was recorded once. The chain employs TRBV14 and TRBJ1-5; D may be TRBD1 (5 bases). Trimming removed 0 bases at V and 3 bases at J, with 12 bases between. The CDR3 is 16 residues long. Per the germline V gene, CDR1 is SGHDN and CDR2 is FVKESK. The CDR3, as DNA: TGTGCCAGCAGCCAAGATGTCGGGGGAGCCAATCAGCCCCAGCATTTT. Translation: CASSQDVGGANQPQHF.

The chain uses TRBV11-2 and TRBJ2-1; possibly TRBD2 for D (5 bases). The V end was cut by 5 bases, the J end by 1 base, with 9 bases between. Germline values: CDR1 SGHAT, CDR2 FQNNGV. CDR3 length equals 14 residues. This CDR3 reads CASSPRVSYNEQFF. The CDR3 DNA follows: TGTGCCAGCAGCCCGAGGGTATCCTACAATGAGCAGTTCTTC.

This clonotype was observed a handful of times. The rearrangement uses TRBV6-1 and TRBJ1-1; 7 bases are a match to TRBD1. Losses at the gene ends were 5 bases for V and 1 base for J; bases not matched to a gene: 7. CDR1 and CDR2 from the germline V gene are MNHNS and SASEGT. The CDR3 spans 15 residues. The CDR3 reads CASSPLQGWNTEAFF. In nucleotides, the CDR3 is TGTGCCAGCAGTCCCCTACAGGGGTGGAACACTGAAGCTTTCTTT.

This clonotype came up a few times. The chain combines TRBV25-1 with TRBJ1-6; 7 bases align to TRBD1. Germline assignment: CDR1 MGHDK and CDR2 SYGVNS. V was pared by 4 bases and J by 10 bases, with 10 bases of the junction left unmatched. The CDR3 consists of 15 residues. CDR3 in DNA: TGTGCCAGCAGTGCCCGACAGGGTGTAAGCTCACCCCTCCACTTT. It encodes CASSARQGVSSPLHF.

This clonotype was counted a few times. The rearrangement joins TRBV19 to TRBJ1-5; 7 nucleotides match TRBD1. V was clipped by 3 bases and J by 7 bases; unmatched bases: 6. This CDR3 is 14 amino acids long. CDR1 is LNHDA, CDR2 SQIVND, per germline (reference sequence). CDR3 region: CASSIGGGWQPQHF. In DNA, the CDR3 is TGTGCCAGTAGTATTGGAGGGGGCTGGCAGCCCCAGCATTTT.

The V call is TRBV5-5, the J call TRBJ1-5; no clear D gene. The CDR3 runs to 14 residues. Looked up from germline, CDR1 is SGHKS and CDR2 is YYEKEE (reference sequence). The germline V and J ends were trimmed by 0 bases and 4 bases, with 8 bases remaining between them. In DNA form, the CDR3 reads TGTGCCAGCAGCTTGGTTTCTGGGAATCAGCCCCAGCATTTT. Translating it yields CASSLVSGNQPQHF.

The chain links TRBV6-1 to TRBJ1-2; 10 bases line up with TRBD1. Trimming took 6 bases from V and 1 from J; bases not matched to a gene: 2. Germline V gene sequence: CDR1 MNHNS, CDR2 SASEGT. This CDR3 spans 14 amino acids. The CDR3 is CASRRTGGNYGYTF. In DNA, the CDR3 is TGTGCCAGCAGGAGGACAGGGGGTAACTATGGCTACACCTTC.

This clonotype has just a few counts. J is TRBJ2-7 and V is TRBV20-1; D gene uncertain. Looked up from germline, CDR1 is DFQATT and CDR2 is SNEGSKA (reference sequence). Trimming cost V 0 bases and J 8 bases, with 11 bases left between them. This CDR3 is 12 amino acids long. The CDR3 reads CSARDLTRKQYF. The CDR3 coding sequence is TGCAGTGCTAGAGATCTTACAAGGAAGCAGTACTTC.